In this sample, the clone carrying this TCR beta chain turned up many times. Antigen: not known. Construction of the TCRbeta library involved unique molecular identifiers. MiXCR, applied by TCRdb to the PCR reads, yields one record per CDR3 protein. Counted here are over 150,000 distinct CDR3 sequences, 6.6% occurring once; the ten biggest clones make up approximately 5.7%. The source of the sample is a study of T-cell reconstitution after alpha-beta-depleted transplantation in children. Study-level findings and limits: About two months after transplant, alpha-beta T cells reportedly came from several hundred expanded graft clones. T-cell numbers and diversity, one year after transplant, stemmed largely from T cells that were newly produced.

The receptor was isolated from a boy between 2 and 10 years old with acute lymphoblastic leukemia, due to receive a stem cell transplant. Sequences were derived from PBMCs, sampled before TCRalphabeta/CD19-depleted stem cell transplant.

CDR3 loop: CASSLGAGGEQFF. In nucleotides, the CDR3 is TGTGCCAGCAGTTTAGGAGCGGGTGGGGAGCAGTTCTTC. V usage is TRBV12-3 or TRBV12-4 and J usage is TRBJ2-1; D may be TRBD2 (6 bases). Trimming cost V 1 base and J 10 bases, with 11 bases left between them. CDR3 length equals 13 residues.